Listed here is a single T cell receptor beta chain. Its cognate antigen is unknown. The TRB cDNA libraries were prepared by 5' RACE with UMI labels. TCRdb re-called the 5' RACE reads, yielding one record per CDR3 amino acid sequence without DNA. The sample has 37,000 or so distinct CDR3 sequences; the top ten hold about 8.4%. The record originates from a study of CXCR3-negative and CXCR3-positive naive CD8 T cells. Study as a whole: With about 1.5 +/- 0.3 million reads per library, the TRB reads numbered about 150 million in total.

Study conclusions and caveats: The study found that naive CXCR3-negative and CXCR3-positive cells shared TRBV-TRBJ usage, while memory cells differed. High diversity, comparable across both naive subsets, contrasted with much lower diversity in memory CD8+ cells.

Researchers reported sorting every CD8+ T cell subset in triplicate, 250,000 to 350,000 cells per sort. Germline V gene data show CDR1 as DFQATT and CDR2 as SNEGSKA (reference sequence). This CDR3 region has 16 residues. Source material: memory CD8+ T cells from blood. This receptor was obtained from a human donor in good health. Some clones in this sample may be carry-over from other donors' samples. The rearrangement links TRBV20-1 to TRBJ2-5; TCRdb's assignment of TRBD1 cannot be checked, as there is no DNA. CDR3 sequence: CSARLPLEKNKETQYF.